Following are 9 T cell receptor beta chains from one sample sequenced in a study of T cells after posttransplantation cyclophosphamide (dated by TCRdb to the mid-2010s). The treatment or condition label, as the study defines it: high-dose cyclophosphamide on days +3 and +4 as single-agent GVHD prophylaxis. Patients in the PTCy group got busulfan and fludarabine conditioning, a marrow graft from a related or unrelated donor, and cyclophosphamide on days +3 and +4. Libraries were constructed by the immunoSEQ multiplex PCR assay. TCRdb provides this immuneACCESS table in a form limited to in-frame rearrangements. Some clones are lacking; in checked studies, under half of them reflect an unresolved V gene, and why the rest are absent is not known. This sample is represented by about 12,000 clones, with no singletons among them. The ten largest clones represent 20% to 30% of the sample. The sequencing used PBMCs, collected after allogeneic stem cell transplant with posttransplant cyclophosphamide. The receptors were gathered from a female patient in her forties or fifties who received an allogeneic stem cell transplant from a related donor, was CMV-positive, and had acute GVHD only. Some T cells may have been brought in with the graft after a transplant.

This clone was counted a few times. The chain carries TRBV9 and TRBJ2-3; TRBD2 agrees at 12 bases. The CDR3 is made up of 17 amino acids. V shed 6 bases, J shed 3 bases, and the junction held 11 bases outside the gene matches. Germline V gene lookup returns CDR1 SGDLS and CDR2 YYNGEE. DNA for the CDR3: TGTGCCAGCAACCTTTCTCCACTAGCGGGAGGAACAGATACGCAGTATTTT. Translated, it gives CASNLSPLAGGTDTQYF.

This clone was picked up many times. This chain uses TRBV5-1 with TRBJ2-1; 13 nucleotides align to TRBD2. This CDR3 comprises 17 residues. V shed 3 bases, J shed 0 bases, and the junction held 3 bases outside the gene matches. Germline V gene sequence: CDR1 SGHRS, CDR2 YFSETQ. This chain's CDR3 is CASSSTSGGASYNEQFF. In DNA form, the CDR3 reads TGCGCCAGCAGCTCTACTAGCGGGGGGGCCTCCTACAATGAGCAGTTCTTC.

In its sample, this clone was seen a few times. Here the CDR3 DNA reads TGTGCCAGCAACAATAGCAATCAGCCCCAGCATTTT. Translation gives CASNNSNQPQHF. The chain couples TRBV7-9 to TRBJ1-5; D is uncertain. Germline V gene data show CDR1 as SEHNR and CDR2 as FQNEAQ (reference sequence). Trimming cost V 7 bases and J 0 bases, with 4 bases left between them. The CDR3 length is 12 residues.

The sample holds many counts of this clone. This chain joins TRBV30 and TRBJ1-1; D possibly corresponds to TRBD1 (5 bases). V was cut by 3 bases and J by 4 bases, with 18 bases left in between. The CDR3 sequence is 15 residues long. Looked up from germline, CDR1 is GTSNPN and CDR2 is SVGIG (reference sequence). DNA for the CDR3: TGTGCCTGGAGGACCTCGGGACTACGTGGCACTGAAGCTTTCTTT. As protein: CAWRTSGLRGTEAFF.

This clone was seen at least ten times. CDR3 sequence: CASSRRRRNYGYTF. For the CDR3, the DNA is TGTGCCAGTAGTCGTCGCAGGAGGAACTATGGCTACACCTTC. The V and J genes are TRBV19 and TRBJ1-2; D gene unclear. CDR3 length equals 14 residues. V dropped 5 bases and J dropped 2 bases, with 12 bases sitting between them. From germline, CDR1 is LNHDA and CDR2 SQIVND (reference sequence).

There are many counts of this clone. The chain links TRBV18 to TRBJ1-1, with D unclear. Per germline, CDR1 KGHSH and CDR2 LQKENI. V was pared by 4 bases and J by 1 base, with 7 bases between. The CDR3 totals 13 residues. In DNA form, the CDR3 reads TGTGCCAGCTCACGCGGAGGGAACACTGAAGCTTTCTTT. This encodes CASSRGGNTEAFF.

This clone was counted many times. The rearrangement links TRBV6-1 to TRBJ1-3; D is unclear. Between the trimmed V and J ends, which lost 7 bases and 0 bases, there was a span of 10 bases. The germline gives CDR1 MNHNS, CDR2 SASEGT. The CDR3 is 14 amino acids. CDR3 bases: TGTGCCAGCAAAGTACAGTGCTCTGGAAACACCATATATTTT. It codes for CASKVQCSGNTIYF.

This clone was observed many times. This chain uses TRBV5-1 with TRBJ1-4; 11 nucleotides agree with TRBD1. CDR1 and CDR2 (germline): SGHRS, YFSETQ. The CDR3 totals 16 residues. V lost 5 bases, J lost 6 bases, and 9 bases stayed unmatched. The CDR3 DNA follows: TGCGCCAGCAGAACTGGGACAGGGGGTAATTATGAAAAACTGTTTTTT. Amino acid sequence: CASRTGTGGNYEKLFF. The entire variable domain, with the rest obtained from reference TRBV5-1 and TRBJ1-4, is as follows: KAGVTQTPRYLIKTRGQQVTLSCSPISGHRSVSWYQQTPGQGLQFLFEYFSETQRNKGNFPGRFSGRQFSNSRSEMNVSTLELGDSALYLCASRTGTGGNYEKLFFGSGTQLSVL.

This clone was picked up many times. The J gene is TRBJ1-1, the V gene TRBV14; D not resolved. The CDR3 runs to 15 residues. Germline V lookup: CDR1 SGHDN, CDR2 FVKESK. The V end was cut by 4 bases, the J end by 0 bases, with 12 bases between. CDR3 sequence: CASSRLTGMNTEAFF. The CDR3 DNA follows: TGTGCCAGCAGCCGGTTGACCGGGATGAACACTGAAGCTTTCTTT.